The 3 T cell receptor beta chains below all came from one sample that was sequenced in a study of T cells in Graves' hyperthyroidism and ophthalmopathy. The investigators amplified TCR beta CDR3 regions from RNA transcripts. The TCR CDR3 first-round RT-PCR relied on the HTBI primer set. TCRdb re-analysed the multiplex PCR reads in MiXCR, keeping a single row per CDR3 protein. The sample lists 250,000 to 350,000 distinct CDR3 sequences; over 20% were seen once. The sequenced material came from blood. These receptors all come from a man aged 25-45 years with Graves' ophthalmopathy.

This clonotype was counted at least ten times. The rearrangement joins TRBV28 to TRBJ2-1; possible D gene TRBD1, 5 bases. CDR1 and CDR2 (germline): MDHEN, SYDVKM. This CDR3 comprises 15 residues. The germline V and J ends were trimmed by 5 bases and 3 bases, with 14 bases remaining between them. The CDR3 reads CASSLSRTFYNEQFF. CDR3 nucleotide sequence: TGTGCCAGCAGTCTTTCTCGGACATTCTACAATGAGCAGTTCTTC.

This clonotype was picked up many times. The chain is built from TRBV18 and TRBJ1-2, with 9 bases lining up with TRBD1. CDR1 is KGHSH, CDR2 LQKENI, per germline. The CDR3 contains 14 residues. V gave up 5 bases and J gave up 4 bases; unmatched junction bases: 5. The CDR3 reads CASSTGGIPYGYTF. CDR3 nucleotide sequence: TGTGCCAGCTCAACAGGGGGCATCCCCTATGGCTACACCTTC.

There are many counts of this clonotype. The V call is TRBV30, the J call TRBJ1-1; possible D gene TRBD1, 6 bases. The germline V gene has CDR1 GTSNPN and CDR2 SVGIG (reference sequence). This CDR3 is built from 14 residues. V was pared by 0 bases and J by 6 bases, with 14 bases between. The DNA for the CDR3 is TGTGCCTGGAGTGTACGGGGGCGATCTTCTGAAGCTTTCTTT. This codes for CAWSVRGRSSEAFF.